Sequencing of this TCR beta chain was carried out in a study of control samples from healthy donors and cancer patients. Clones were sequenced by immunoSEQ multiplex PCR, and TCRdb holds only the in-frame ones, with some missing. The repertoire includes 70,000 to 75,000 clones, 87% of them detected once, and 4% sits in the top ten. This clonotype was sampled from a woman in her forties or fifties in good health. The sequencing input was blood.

CDR3 amino acids: CASSSLFMNTEAFF. The CDR3 bases are TGCGCCAGCAGCTCTCTATTCATGAACACTGAAGCTTTCTTT. This chain links TRBV5-1 with TRBJ1-1; unclear D gene. The CDR3 runs 14 residues. V lost 3 bases and J 0 bases, leaving 9 bases between the germline ends. The germline V gene has CDR1 SGHRS and CDR2 YFSETQ. The whole variable domain, filled in from reference TRBV5-1 and TRBJ1-1, reads KAGVTQTPRYLIKTRGQQVTLSCSPISGHRSVSWYQQTPGQGLQFLFEYFSETQRNKGNFPGRFSGRQFSNSRSEMNVSTLELGDSALYLCASSSLFMNTEAFFGQGTRLTVV.